The source of this TCR beta chain is a study of tumor-infiltrating lymphocytes in localized non-small cell lung cancer. Study-wide background: The cohort mixed smokers and never-smokers, several histologies, and some post-neoadjuvant-chemotherapy samples. Each patient gave resected tumor and non-adjacent uninvolved lung tissue. Findings of the study overall: Different pieces of the same tissue went to different assays, confounding technical variation with intratumor heterogeneity. TCRbeta sequencing showed higher T cell infiltration in tumors than uninvolved lung.

Only in-frame clones appear in the TCRdb table, and some are missing; sequencing was by immunoSEQ multiplex PCR. Of roughly 25,000 clones in the sample, around 70% are singletons; the top ten hold around 15%. V gave up 0 bases and J gave up 0 bases, with 8 bases separating them. Germline CDR1 and CDR2: SEHNR and FQNEAQ (reference sequence). CDR3 length: 15 residues. Notes on this clone: As yet, its antigen is unknown.

Sequences were obtained from lung tumor tissue. The sequence was obtained from a human donor with non-small cell lung cancer. The chain links TRBV7-9 to TRBJ1-1; D is uncertain. This CDR3 reads CASSLAQSMNTEAFF. As DNA, the CDR3 is TGTGCCAGCAGCTTAGCACAGAGCATGAACACTGAAGCTTTCTTT.